This T cell receptor (beta chain) stems from a study of T cells in narcolepsy. The CDR3 extends over 14 amino acids. The germline V and J ends were trimmed by 4 bases and 0 bases, with 9 bases remaining between them. Germline V gene lookup returns CDR1 SGHNT and CDR2 YYREEE (reference sequence). A single count supports this clone. Its specificity is not known. Points from the study as a whole: Same-patient CSF and blood CD4+ T cell clonotypes included HCRT-specific and TRIB2-specific autoreactive ones. Blood of same and different patients, but not healthy controls, reportedly held recurring autoreactive clonotypes.

Using immunoSEQ multiplex PCR, the repertoire was profiled, and TCRdb retains in-frame clones only, with some absent. The profile shows about 22,000 clones, around 80% of them singletons. The specimen was memory (CD45RA-) CD4+ T cells from blood. The TCR comes from a human donor in good health. The gene calls are TRBV5-4 and TRBJ2-3; D is unresolved. The CDR3: CASSPVDSTDTQYF. CDR3 DNA: TGTGCCAGCAGCCCCGTTGACAGCACAGATACGCAGTATTTT. The full variable domain, in which reference TRBV5-4 and TRBJ2-3 provide the parts outside the CDR3, is ETGVTQSPTHLIKTRGQQVTLRCSSQSGHNTVSWYQQALGQGPQFIFQYYREEENGRGNFPPRFSGLQFPNYSSELNVNALELDDSALYLCASSPVDSTDTQYFGPGTRLTVL.